Listed below are T cell receptor beta chains from one sample, sequenced in a study of blood T cell repertoires in COVID-19. Sequenced by immunoSEQ multiplex PCR; TCRdb stores in-frame clones only, minus some. The top ten hold roughly 18% of the sample, which has roughly 200,000 clones, about 83% seen once. Sequenced sample: peripheral blood. The receptor set was obtained from a person aged 65 to 85 with COVID-19, enrolled during active disease. CDR3s include the opening cysteine and the closing phenylalanine or tryptophan. The order of the fields is J gene, clone size, D gene, V gene, CDR3 protein, CDR3 DNA. D genes are given only for firm matches. Clone size, where shown, is once, few, many, or a class for clones that have expanded.

>TRBJ2-2|NA|NA|TRBV7-2
CASSGRPSGELFF
TGTGCCAGCAGCGGGCGCCCCAGCGGGGAGCTGTTTTTT
>TRBJ1-2|NA|TRBD1|TRBV25-1
CASSALGQVNGYTF
TGTGCCAGCAGTGCCTTGGGACAGGTTAATGGCTACACCTTC
>TRBJ2-7|NA|TRBD2|TRBV5-1
CASSPSGLYEQYF
TGCGCCAGCAGCCCTAGCGGTCTTTACGAGCAGTACTTC
>TRBJ1-1|NA|NA|TRBV12-3/TRBV12-4
CASRNYPREAFF
TGTGCCAGCAGAAACTACCCTAGGGAAGCTTTCTTT
>TRBJ2-1|NA|NA|TRBV20-1
CSASGSIGYNEQFF
TGCAGTGCTAGTGGATCTATCGGCTACAATGAGCAGTTCTTC
>TRBJ1-2|NA|TRBD1|TRBV5-6
CASTTDRGVSYTF
TGTGCCAGCACTACCGACAGGGGGGTGAGCTACACCTTC
>TRBJ1-1|NA|TRBD1|TRBV24-1
CATRGGAGTEAFF
TGTGCCACCCGAGGGGGCGCAGGCACTGAAGCTTTCTTT
>TRBJ1-6|NA|NA|TRBV2
CASSESYSPLHF
TGTGCCAGCAGTGAAAGCTATTCACCCCTCCACTTT
>TRBJ1-2|NA|TRBD1|TRBV29-1
CSVGTGGSVAGYTF
TGCAGCGTTGGGACAGGGGGTTCGGTGGCTGGCTACACCTTC
>TRBJ2-5|NA|TRBD1|TRBV20-1
CSASLTGASRGTQYF
TGCAGTGCTAGTCTGACAGGGGCTTCCAGGGGGACCCAGTACTTC
>TRBJ2-7|NA|NA|TRBV30
CAWHTKGGEYEQYF
TGTGCCTGGCATACTAAAGGTGGGGAGTACGAGCAGTACTTC
>TRBJ1-1|NA|TRBD1|TRBV29-1
CSVDRYRTGATEAFF
TGCAGCGTTGACCGTTACCGGACAGGGGCCACTGAAGCTTTCTTT
>TRBJ1-5|NA|NA|TRBV28
CASISLNQPQHF
TGTGCCAGCATTTCCCTCAATCAGCCCCAGCATTTT
>TRBJ2-7|NA|TRBD2|TRBV18
CASSPLGSGGSYEQYF
TGTGCCAGCTCACCCCTCGGGAGCGGGGGGAGCTACGAGCAGTACTTC
>TRBJ2-5|NA|NA|TRBV2
CASMPRVSQETQYF
TGTGCCAGCATGCCCAGGGTCAGTCAAGAGACCCAGTACTTC
>TRBJ2-3|NA|TRBD2|TRBV3-1/TRBV3-2
CASSPGLSGATDTQYF
TGTGCCAGCAGCCCGGGACTAAGCGGGGCCACAGATACGCAGTATTTT
>TRBJ2-7|once|NA|TRBV6-1
CASSEGAGLGEQYF
TGTGCCAGCAGTGAAGGTGCGGGACTGGGCGAGCAGTACTTC
>TRBJ2-4|NA|TRBD2|TRBV7-9
CASRSTGLAGDPGYF
TGTGCCAGCCGAAGTACGGGACTAGCGGGGGATCCCGGGTACTTC
>TRBJ2-3|NA|TRBD1|TRBV2
CASSGDRGRDTQYF
TGTGCCAGCAGTGGAGACAGGGGAAGAGATACGCAGTATTTT
>TRBJ2-1|once|TRBD2|TRBV30
CAWNPGGTGLYEQFF
TGTGCCTGGAACCCGGGAGGTACGGGATTGTATGAGCAGTTCTTC
>TRBJ1-2|NA|NA|TRBV27
CASSPHGAEGYTF
TGTGCCAGCAGTCCCCATGGGGCAGAGGGCTACACCTTC
>TRBJ2-6|NA|NA|TRBV15
CATSRDVSSGANVLTF
TGTGCCACCAGCAGAGATGTGAGCTCTGGGGCCAACGTCCTGACTTTC